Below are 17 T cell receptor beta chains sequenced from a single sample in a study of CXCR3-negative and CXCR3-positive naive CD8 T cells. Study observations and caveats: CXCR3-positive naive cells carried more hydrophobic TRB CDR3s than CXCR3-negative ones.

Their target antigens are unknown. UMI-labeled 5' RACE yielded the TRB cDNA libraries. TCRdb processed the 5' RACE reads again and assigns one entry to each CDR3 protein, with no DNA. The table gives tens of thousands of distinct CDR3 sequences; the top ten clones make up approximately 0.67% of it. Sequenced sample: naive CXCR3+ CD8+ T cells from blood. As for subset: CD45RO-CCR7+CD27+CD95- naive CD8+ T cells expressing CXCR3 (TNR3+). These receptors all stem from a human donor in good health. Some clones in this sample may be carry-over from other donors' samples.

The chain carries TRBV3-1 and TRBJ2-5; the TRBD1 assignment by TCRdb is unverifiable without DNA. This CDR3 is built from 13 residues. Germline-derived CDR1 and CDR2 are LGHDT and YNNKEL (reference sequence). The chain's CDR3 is CASSATGRETQYF.

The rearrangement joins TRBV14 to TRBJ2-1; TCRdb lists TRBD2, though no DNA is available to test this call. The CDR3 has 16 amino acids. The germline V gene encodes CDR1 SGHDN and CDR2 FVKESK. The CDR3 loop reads CASGRELAATYNEQFF.

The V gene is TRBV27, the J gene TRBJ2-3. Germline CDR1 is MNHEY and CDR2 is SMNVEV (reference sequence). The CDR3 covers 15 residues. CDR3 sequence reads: CASSFSTNRVDTQYF.

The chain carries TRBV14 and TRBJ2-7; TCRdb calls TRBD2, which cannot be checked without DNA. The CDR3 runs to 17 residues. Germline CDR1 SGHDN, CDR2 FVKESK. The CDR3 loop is CASSQGGSFGPPYEQYF.

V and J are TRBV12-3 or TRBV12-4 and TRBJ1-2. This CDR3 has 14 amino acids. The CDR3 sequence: CASSFSGTAYGCTF.

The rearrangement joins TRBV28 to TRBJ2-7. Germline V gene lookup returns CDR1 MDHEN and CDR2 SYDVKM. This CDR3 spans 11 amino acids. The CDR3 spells CASTDTYEQYF.

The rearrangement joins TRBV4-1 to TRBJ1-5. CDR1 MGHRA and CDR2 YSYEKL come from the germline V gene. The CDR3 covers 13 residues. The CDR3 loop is CASSHATNQPQHF.

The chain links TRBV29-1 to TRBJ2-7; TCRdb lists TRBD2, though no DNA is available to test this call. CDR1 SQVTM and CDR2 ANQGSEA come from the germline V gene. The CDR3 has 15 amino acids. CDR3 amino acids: CSVELTSGDSYEQDF.

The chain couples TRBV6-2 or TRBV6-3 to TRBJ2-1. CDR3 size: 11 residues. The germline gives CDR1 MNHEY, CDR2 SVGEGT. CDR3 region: CASSHAYEQFF.

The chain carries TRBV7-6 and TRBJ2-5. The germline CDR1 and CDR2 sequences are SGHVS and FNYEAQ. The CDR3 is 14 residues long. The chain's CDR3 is CASSLWGYQETQYF.

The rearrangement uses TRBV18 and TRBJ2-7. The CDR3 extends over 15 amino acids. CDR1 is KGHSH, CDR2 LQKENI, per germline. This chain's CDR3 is CASSPSGTGPYEQYF.

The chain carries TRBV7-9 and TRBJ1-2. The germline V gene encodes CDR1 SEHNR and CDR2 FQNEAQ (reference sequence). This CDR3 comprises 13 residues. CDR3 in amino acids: CASSLVAGYGYTF.

CDR3 in amino acids: CASSPETGLYLTDTQYF. The chain is built from TRBV13 and TRBJ2-3; TCRdb names TRBD1, which stays unverified in the absence of DNA. The CDR3 runs 17 residues. CDR1 is PRHDT and CDR2 is FYEKMQ in the germline V gene (reference sequence).

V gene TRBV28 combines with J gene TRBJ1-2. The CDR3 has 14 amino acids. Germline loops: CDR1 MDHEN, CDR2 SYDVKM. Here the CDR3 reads CASNYAGTSGGYTF.

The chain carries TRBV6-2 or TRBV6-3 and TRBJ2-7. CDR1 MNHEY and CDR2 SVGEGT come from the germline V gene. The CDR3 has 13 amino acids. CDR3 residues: CASSLRPNYEQYF.

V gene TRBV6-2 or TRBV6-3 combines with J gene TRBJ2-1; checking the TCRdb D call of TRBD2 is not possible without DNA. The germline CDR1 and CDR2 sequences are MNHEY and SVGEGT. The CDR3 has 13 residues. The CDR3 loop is CASSPLIYNEQFF.

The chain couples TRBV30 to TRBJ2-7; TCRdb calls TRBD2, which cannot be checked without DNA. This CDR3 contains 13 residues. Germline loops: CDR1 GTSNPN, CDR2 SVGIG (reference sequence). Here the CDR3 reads CASQDYTSYEQYF.